The 4 T cell receptor beta chains given below trace back to one sample, sequenced in a study of T cells in Graves' hyperthyroidism and ophthalmopathy. Researchers amplified the TCR beta CDR3 regions from RNA transcripts. TCR CDR3 regions were first amplified by RT-PCR with HTBI primers. TCRdb processed the multiplex PCR reads anew with MiXCR; each CDR3 protein has one entry. The sample contains about 700,000 distinct CDR3 sequences, approximately 42% of which appear only once. Source material: peripheral blood or thyroid tissue (not recorded which). The receptors shown here come from an adult man with Graves' disease, either hyperthyroidism or ophthalmopathy (not recorded which).

The chain combines TRBV20-1 with TRBJ1-6, with D possibly being TRBD1 (5 bases). The CDR3 spans 14 residues. From germline, CDR1 is DFQATT and CDR2 SNEGSKA (reference sequence). V was trimmed by 6 bases and J by 10 bases, leaving 19 bases between them. The CDR3 nucleotides are TGCAGTGCACGTCAGGGAGGCCTTAGATCACCCCTCCACTTT. This translates into CSARQGGLRSPLHF.

The chain uses TRBV5-1 and TRBJ2-5; perhaps D is TRBD1 or TRBD2 (7 bases each). Germline V gene sequence: CDR1 SGHRS, CDR2 YFSETQ. The ends were cut back, 2 bases at V and 4 bases at J, with 18 bases in the middle. The CDR3 sequence is 16 residues long. The CDR3, as DNA: TGCGCCAGCAGCTTACAGGGGTTTGCGGGAGCAGAGACCCAGTACTTC. Amino acid sequence: CASSLQGFAGAETQYF.

In its sample, this clonotype was seen many times. The V and J genes are TRBV29-1 and TRBJ1-2; D is uncertain. Deletions cut 3 bases from V and 7 bases from J, with 3 bases between. CDR1 SQVTM and CDR2 ANQGSEA come from the germline V gene. This CDR3 is built from 9 residues. The CDR3 loop reads CSVDGGYTF. CDR3 DNA sequence: TGCAGCGTTGACGGTGGCTACACCTTC.

About this clonotype itself: The conserved phenylalanine or tryptophan is not found at the CDR3 terminus, so this likely reflects a read error. The DNA is left out, because the CDR3 cannot be placed on it with certainty; the CDR3 is given as TCRdb lists it. The gene calls are TRBV6-6 and TRBJ2-5; the table calls TRBD1, which could not be checked here. The CDR3 has 18 residues if both end residues are counted. The V gene's germline CDR1 is MNHNY and CDR2 SVGAGI (reference sequence). Here the CDR3 reads CASSEALGTGNYGYTFGS.